The 8 T cell receptor beta chains reported below all come from one sample, sequenced in a study of cytotoxic CD8 clonotypes in ibrutinib-treated CLL. Assay used: immunoSEQ multiplex PCR; TCRdb lists only in-frame clones, some missing. The profile covers roughly 150,000 clones, with around nine tenths appearing a single time and roughly 3% taken by the ten largest. Sequenced here: PBMCs, sampled at disease progression, from a patient treated with ibrutinib. These receptors were taken from a human donor with chronic lymphocytic leukemia.

V usage is TRBV2 and J usage is TRBJ2-7, with 9 bases lining up with TRBD1. There are 16 residues in the CDR3. The germline gives CDR1 SNHLY, CDR2 FYNNEI. With V trimmed by 4 bases and J by 5 bases, 12 bases remained unmatched. In DNA, the CDR3 is TGTGCCAGCAGTGCGGGTTTGCGGACAGGGGCCCACGAGCAGTACTTC. Translation: CASSAGLRTGAHEQYF.

CDR3 in amino acids: CASRPDRGTLQPQHF. The CDR3 region has the DNA TGTGCCAGCAGGCCGGACAGGGGAACTCTTCAGCCCCAGCATTTT. The gene calls are TRBV6-1 and TRBJ1-5; 9 bases are shared with TRBD1. The CDR3 is 15 amino acids. The trim removed 6 bases at V and 6 bases at J, leaving 9 bases unmatched. The V gene's germline CDR1 is MNHNS and CDR2 SASEGT.

This chain connects TRBV9 to TRBJ2-5, with 7 bases identical to TRBD2. The CDR3 consists of 15 residues. Germline CDR1 reads SGDLS; CDR2 reads YYNGEE. The V segment lost 0 bases and the J segment 7 bases; nucleotides outside the gene matches: 9. The CDR3: CASSVDERGGGTQYF. The DNA of the CDR3 is TGTGCCAGCAGCGTAGATGAGAGGGGCGGGGGGACCCAGTACTTC.

The chain recombines TRBV6-1 with TRBJ1-2, with D possibly being TRBD1 (6 bases). The CDR3 has 15 amino acids. Deletions cut 5 bases from V and 3 bases from J, with 16 bases between. CDR1 is MNHNS and CDR2 is SASEGT in the germline V gene. The CDR3 sequence is CASSPLGGADYGYTF. For the CDR3, the DNA is TGTGCCAGCAGTCCCCTAGGGGGGGCCGACTATGGCTACACCTTC.

This chain links TRBV7-8 with TRBJ2-7, with no clear D. Germline V gene data show CDR1 as SGHVS and CDR2 as FQNEAQ. This CDR3 spans 12 amino acids. V lost 5 bases and J 4 bases, leaving 9 bases between the germline ends. Here the CDR3 reads CASSLGRYEQYF. CDR3 sequence (DNA): TGTGCCAGCAGCCTAGGGCGATACGAGCAGTACTTC.

The rearrangement uses TRBV18 and TRBJ2-5; TRBD1 matches at 8 bases. The CDR3 sequence is 18 residues long. Germline assignment: CDR1 KGHSH and CDR2 LQKENI. V lost 3 bases, J lost 2 bases, and 14 bases stayed unmatched. CDR3 in DNA: TGTGCCAGCTCACCGGGGACAGGTCGTGGTTCGATTCAAGAGACCCAGTACTTC. Protein sequence: CASSPGTGRGSIQETQYF.

This chain uses TRBV5-1 with TRBJ2-5; D call uncertain. The CDR3 runs 16 residues. CDR1 and CDR2 from the germline V gene are SGHRS and YFSETQ. Trimming pared 1 base from V and 2 bases from J, leaving 15 bases between. The CDR3 DNA is TGCGCCAGCAGCTTGTTTACGGAAACCAGGCAAGAGACCCAGTACTTC. Residues: CASSLFTETRQETQYF.

V gene TRBV28 combines with J gene TRBJ1-1; D gene ambiguous. Trimming took 6 bases from V and 0 from J, leaving 8 bases between them. The CDR3 is 13 residues long. CDR1 MDHEN and CDR2 SYDVKM come from the germline V gene. The CDR3, as DNA: TGTGCCAGCAGACCTAGCTTGAACACTGAAGCTTTCTTT. Its translation: CASRPSLNTEAFF.